This is a list of T cell receptor beta chains from one sample in a study of blood T cell repertoires in COVID-19. Clones were sequenced by immunoSEQ multiplex PCR, and TCRdb holds only the in-frame ones, with some missing. The table has under 250,000 clones, around 88% seen once; the top ten hold over 9%. The sequenced sample was peripheral blood. The receptors originated from a man of 80 years or more with acute or convalescent COVID-19. The CDR3 runs from the conserved cysteine through the conserved F or W. The order of the fields is V gene, D gene, J gene, clone size, CDR3 DNA, CDR3 protein. A D gene is named only where the DNA matches it firmly. Clone size, where shown, is once, few, many, or a class for clones that have expanded.

TRBV10-2	-	TRBJ2-7	-	TGCGCCAGCAGTGCTACCTACGAGCAGTACTTC	CASSATYEQYF
TRBV5-4	-	TRBJ1-2	few	TGTGCCAGCAGCCAGACAGTTAGGGGACAAGATGGCTACACCTTC	CASSQTVRGQDGYTF
TRBV5-1	TRBD2	TRBJ2-1	-	TGCGCCAGCAGCTTGGTTAGCGGGGGACCAAGCTCCTACAATGAGCAGTTCTTC	CASSLVSGGPSSYNEQFF
TRBV5-6	-	TRBJ1-3	-	TGTGCCAGCAGCTTTCGGGGTACGGACACCATATATTTT	CASSFRGTDTIYF
TRBV4-1	TRBD2	TRBJ2-3	-	TGCGCCAGCAGCCAACTCCTCACTAGCGGGGGCCAACCAAGCACAGATACGCAGTATTTT	CASSQLLTSGGQPSTDTQYF
TRBV6-6	TRBD1	TRBJ1-4	-	TGTGCCAGCATCCCGGGACAGCAAAATGAAAAACTGTTTTTT	CASIPGQQNEKLFF
TRBV2	-	TRBJ1-6	-	TGTGCCAGCAGTCAGACGGCAGGGTCCTATAATTCACCCCTCCACTTT	CASSQTAGSYNSPLHF
TRBV19	-	TRBJ2-7	-	TGTGCCAGTAGTAAACCGGGACTTATTTACGAGCAGTACTTC	CASSKPGLIYEQYF
TRBV11-3	TRBD2	TRBJ2-1	-	TGTGCCAGCAGCTTAGATGGCCTTGCGGGAGAGGAGCAGTTCTTC	CASSLDGLAGEEQFF
TRBV18	-	TRBJ2-2	-	TGTGCCAGCTCACCACGGATTTCGGGGACAACGAACACCGGGGAGCTGTTTTTT	CASSPRISGTTNTGELFF
TRBV7-8	-	TRBJ1-5	many	TGTGCCAGCAGCTTAGAAGTGACGCGGCAGCTAAATCAGCCCCAGCATTTT	CASSLEVTRQLNQPQHF
TRBV5-1	TRBD2	TRBJ2-1	-	TGCGCCAGCAGCTTGGGTGTGGCTAGCGGGAGTCGTGAGCAGTTCTTC	CASSLGVASGSREQFF
TRBV18	-	TRBJ2-7	-	TGTGCCAGCTCAGCCGGGACACCTTACGAGCAGTACTTC	CASSAGTPYEQYF
TRBV28	-	TRBJ2-7	-	TGTGCCAGCAGTTCAAACACCTACGAGCAGTACTTC	CASSSNTYEQYF
TRBV5-4	TRBD1	TRBJ2-5	-	TGTGCCAGCAGCCGGACAGGGGGTGAGACCCAGTACTTC	CASSRTGGETQYF
TRBV11-1	TRBD1	TRBJ2-1	-	TGTGCCAGCAGGAAGACAGGGGTTTCCTACAATGAGCAGTTCTTC	CASRKTGVSYNEQFF
TRBV10-2	-	TRBJ1-2	few	TGCGCCAGCACTACCGAGACGGGTACCTATGGCTACACCTTC	CASTTETGTYGYTF
TRBV19	-	TRBJ1-4	-	TGTGCCAGTAGTAAACCCCAGGAAAGACTGTTTTTT	CASSKPQERLFF